The following is a T cell receptor (beta chain) sequence with its context. Method: immunoSEQ multiplex PCR; TCRdb's copy keeps in-frame clones and lacks some. The sample records tens of thousands of clones, roughly 89% being singletons. These data belong to a study of technical replicates of blood from a few donors. The sample comprised PBMCs. This TCR was sampled from a human donor in good health. Some clones in this sample may be carry-over from other donors' samples.

CDR3 sequence (DNA): TGTGCCAGCAGAGAGACAGGCTTTAGACCCCCACACTATGGCTACACCTTC. Translating it yields CASRETGFRPPHYGYTF. The V gene is TRBV2, the J gene TRBJ1-2; D possibly corresponds to TRBD1 (6 bases). The CDR3 extends over 17 amino acids. Germline CDR1 is SNHLY and CDR2 is FYNNEI. The V gene lost 6 bases and the J gene lost 3 bases, with 23 bases spanning the gap.